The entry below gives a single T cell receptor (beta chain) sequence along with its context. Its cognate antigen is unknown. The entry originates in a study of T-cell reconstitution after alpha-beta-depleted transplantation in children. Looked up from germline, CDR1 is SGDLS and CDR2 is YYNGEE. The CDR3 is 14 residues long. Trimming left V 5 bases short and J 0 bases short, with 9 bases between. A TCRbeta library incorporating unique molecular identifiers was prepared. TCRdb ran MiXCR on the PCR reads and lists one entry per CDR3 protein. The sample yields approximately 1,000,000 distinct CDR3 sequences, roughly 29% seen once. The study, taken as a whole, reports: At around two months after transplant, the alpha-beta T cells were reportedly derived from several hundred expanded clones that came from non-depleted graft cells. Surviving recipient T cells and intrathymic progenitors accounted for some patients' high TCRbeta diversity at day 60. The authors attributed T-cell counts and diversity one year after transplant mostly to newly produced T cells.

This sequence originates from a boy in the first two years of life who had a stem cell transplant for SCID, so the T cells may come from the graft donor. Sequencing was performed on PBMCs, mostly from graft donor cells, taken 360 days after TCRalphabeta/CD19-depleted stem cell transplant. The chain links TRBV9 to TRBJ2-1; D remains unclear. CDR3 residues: CASSRYSSYNEQFF. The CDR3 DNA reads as TGTGCCAGCAGTCGGTATAGCTCCTACAATGAGCAGTTCTTC.